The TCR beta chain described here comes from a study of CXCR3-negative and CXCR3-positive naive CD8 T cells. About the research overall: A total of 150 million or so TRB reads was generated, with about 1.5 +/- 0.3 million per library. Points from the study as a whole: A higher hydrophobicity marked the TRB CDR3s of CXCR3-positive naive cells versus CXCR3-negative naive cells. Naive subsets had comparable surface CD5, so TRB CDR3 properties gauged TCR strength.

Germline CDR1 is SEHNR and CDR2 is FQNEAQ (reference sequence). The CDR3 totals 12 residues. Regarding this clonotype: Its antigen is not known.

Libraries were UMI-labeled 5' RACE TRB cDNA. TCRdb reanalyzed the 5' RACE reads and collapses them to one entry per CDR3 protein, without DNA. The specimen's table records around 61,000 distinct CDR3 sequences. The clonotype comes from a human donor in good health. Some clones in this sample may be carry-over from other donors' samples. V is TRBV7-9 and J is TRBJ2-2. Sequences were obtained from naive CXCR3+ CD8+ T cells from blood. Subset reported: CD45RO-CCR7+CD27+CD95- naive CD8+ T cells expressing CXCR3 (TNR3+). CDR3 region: CASSFQPRELFF.